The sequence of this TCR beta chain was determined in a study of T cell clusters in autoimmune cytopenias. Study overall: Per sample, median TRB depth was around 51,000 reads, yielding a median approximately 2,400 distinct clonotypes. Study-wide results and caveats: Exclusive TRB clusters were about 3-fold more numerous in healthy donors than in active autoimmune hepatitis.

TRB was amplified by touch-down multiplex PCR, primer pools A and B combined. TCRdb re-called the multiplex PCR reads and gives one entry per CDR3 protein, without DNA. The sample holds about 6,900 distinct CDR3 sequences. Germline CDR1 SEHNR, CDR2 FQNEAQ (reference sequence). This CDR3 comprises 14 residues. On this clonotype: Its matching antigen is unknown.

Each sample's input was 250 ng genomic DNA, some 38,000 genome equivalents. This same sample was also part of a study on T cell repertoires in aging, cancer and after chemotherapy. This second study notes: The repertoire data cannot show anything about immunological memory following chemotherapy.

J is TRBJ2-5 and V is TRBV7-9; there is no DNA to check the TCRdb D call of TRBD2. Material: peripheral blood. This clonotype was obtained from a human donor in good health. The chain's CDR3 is CASSPRGGSETQYF.